The present TCR beta chain was sequenced within a study of early stage breast cancer tumors. Concerning this clone itself: Antigen: not known.

Germline-derived CDR1 and CDR2 are MNHEY and SVGAGI. V shed 7 bases, J shed 8 bases, and the junction held 5 bases outside the gene matches. The CDR3 sequence is 13 residues long. Profiled with immunoSEQ multiplex PCR; TCRdb holds only in-frame clones, not every one. The sample holds about 50,000 clones, 65% to 90% seen once. The study, taken as a whole, reports: Unsorted bulk genomic DNA sequencing lacked pairing and functional marker data. Tumors had roughly 2.5-fold higher T cell density and higher clonality than adjacent normal breast tissue.

The chain is built from TRBV6-5 and TRBJ2-1; 10 bases are a match to TRBD2. This clonotype originated in a person aged 45-65 years with breast cancer. Material for sequencing was blood. The CDR3 DNA is TGTGCCAGCAAGCGGGGGGGCTTGGATGAGCAGTTCTTC. Translation gives CASKRGGLDEQFF.